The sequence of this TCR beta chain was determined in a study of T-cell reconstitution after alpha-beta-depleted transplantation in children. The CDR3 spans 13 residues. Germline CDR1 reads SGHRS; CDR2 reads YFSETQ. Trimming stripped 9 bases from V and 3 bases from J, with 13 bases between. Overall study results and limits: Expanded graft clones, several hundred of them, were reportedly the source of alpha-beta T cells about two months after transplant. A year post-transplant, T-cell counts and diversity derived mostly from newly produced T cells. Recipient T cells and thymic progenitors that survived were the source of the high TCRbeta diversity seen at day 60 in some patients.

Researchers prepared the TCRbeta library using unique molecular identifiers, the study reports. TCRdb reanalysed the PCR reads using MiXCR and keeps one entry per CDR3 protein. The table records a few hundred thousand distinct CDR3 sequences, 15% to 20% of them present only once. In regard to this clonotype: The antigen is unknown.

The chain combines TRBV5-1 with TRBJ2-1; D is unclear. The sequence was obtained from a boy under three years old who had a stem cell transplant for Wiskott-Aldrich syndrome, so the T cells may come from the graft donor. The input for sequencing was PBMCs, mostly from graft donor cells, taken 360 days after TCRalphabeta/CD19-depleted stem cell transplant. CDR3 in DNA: TGCGCCACCAGGTCCCAGGACTACAATGAGCAGTTCTTC. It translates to CATRSQDYNEQFF.